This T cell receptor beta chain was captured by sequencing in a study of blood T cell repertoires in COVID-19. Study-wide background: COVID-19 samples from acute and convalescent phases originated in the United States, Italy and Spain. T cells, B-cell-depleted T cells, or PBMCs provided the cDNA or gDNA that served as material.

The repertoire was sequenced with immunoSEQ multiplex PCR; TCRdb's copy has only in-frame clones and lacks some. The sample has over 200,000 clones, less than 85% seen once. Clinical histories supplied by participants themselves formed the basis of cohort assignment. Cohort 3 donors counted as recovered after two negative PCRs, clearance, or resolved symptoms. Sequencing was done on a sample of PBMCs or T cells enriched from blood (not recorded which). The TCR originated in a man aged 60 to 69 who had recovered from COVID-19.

The CDR3 reads CASSDTTGLNEKLFF. The CDR3 nucleotides are TGTGCCAGCAGCGACACGACAGGCCTTAATGAAAAACTGTTTTTT. The V call is TRBV7-9, the J call TRBJ1-4, with a possible D match to TRBD1 (6 bases). Trimming took off 5 bases at V and 4 bases at J, with 14 bases between the two ends. The CDR3 contains 15 residues. CDR1 SEHNR and CDR2 FQNEAQ come from the germline V gene (reference sequence).